This T cell receptor beta chain derives from a study of preoperative IRX-2 immunotherapy in early breast cancer. This CDR3 spans 12 amino acids. Unmatched junction bases numbered 8, after V lost 10 bases and J lost 5 bases. Germline CDR1 LNHDA, CDR2 SQIVND (reference sequence). Measured with immunoSEQ multiplex PCR; TCRdb has only the in-frame clones, and not every one. The table has 28,000 or so clones, around 90% seen once. Treatment of the sample: preoperative locoregional IRX-2 cytokine immunotherapy. This phase Ib study tested locoregional IRX-2 cytokine immunotherapy given before surgery. Sampling was conducted from a patient treated with IRX-2 immunotherapy. The receptor comes from a human donor with breast cancer. V usage is TRBV19 and J usage is TRBJ2-7; 7 positions match TRBD2. In DNA form, the CDR3 reads TGTGCCAACACCGGGACTATAAACGAGCAGTACTTC. The encoded protein is CANTGTINEQYF.